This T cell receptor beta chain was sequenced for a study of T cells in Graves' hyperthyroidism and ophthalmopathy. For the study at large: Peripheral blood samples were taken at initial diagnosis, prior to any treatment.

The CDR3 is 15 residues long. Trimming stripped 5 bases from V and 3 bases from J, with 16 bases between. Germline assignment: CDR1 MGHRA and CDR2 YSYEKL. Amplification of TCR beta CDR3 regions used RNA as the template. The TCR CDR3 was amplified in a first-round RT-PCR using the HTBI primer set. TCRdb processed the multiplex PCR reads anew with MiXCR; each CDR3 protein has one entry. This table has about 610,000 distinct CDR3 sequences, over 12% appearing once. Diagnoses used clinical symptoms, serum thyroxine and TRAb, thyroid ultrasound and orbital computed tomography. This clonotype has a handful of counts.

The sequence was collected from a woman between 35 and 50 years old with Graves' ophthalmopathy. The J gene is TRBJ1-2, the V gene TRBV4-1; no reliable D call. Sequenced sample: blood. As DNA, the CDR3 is TGCGCCAGCAGCACCCGGGAAGGGATTGACTATGGCTACACCTTC. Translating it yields CASSTREGIDYGYTF.